This entry describes one TCR beta chain. Since the CDR3 does not end with the conserved phenylalanine or tryptophan, this likely comes from a read error. The CDR3 runs 16 residues. After removal of 11 bases from V and 8 bases from J, the junction contained 15 bases not matched to a gene. Germline V gives CDR1 SGHAT, CDR2 FQNNGV. From unsorted bulk tissue weighing roughly 17-31 mg, DNA and RNA were co-extracted. From 500 ng of total RNA, TCR beta-specific cDNA was reverse-transcribed using a constant-region primer. Three rounds of nested multiplex PCR with slightly modified ARM-PCR produced TCR beta libraries. Investigators reported that the first two PCR rounds, at 10 cycles each, used TRBV1-TRBV30 forward primers with a C-beta reverse primer. Each CDR3 protein gets one entry after TCRdb re-called the multiplex PCR reads with MiXCR. The data contain 90,000 to 150,000 distinct CDR3 sequences, around 70% of them singletons.

The record originates from a study of tumor-infiltrating lymphocytes in primary liver carcinoma. Study context: Donors had hepatocellular carcinoma or combined HCC and intrahepatic cholangiocarcinoma.

This chain connects TRBV11-2 to TRBJ2-1; TRBD2 agrees at 13 bases. The receptor's source is a woman aged 60-75 years with primary liver carcinoma and hepatitis B virus infection. Material for sequencing was tumor-adjacent normal liver tissue. The CDR3 region is CAYSAGLAGVKYEQFL. The CDR3 DNA is TGTGCCTACAGCGCCGGACTAGCGGGAGTCAAGTATGAGCAGTTCTTA.